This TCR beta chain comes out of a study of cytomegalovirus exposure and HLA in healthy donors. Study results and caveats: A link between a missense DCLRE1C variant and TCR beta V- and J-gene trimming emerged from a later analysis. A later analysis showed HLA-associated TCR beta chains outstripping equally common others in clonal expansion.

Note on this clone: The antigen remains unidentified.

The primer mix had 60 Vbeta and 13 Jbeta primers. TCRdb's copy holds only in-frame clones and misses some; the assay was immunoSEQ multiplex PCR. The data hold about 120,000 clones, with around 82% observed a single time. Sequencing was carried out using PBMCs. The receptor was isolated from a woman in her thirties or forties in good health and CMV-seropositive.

The CDR3 reads CASSLAIYNGRSHEQYF. Here the CDR3 DNA reads TGTGCCAGCAGCTTAGCGATTTATAACGGGAGGTCCCACGAGCAGTACTTC. The V and J genes are TRBV7-2 and TRBJ2-7; 7 bases are a match to TRBD2. CDR1 and CDR2 from the germline V gene are SGHTA and FQGNSA. The CDR3 is 17 residues long. After removal of 0 bases from V and 5 bases from J, the junction contained 13 bases not matched to a gene.